This TCR beta chain was found in a study of T cell responses to AZD1222 COVID-19 vaccine. Some clones are missing from TCRdb's copy, which holds only in-frame ones; the method was immunoSEQ multiplex PCR. Altogether about 180,000 clones are present, roughly 92% being singletons, with the ten largest covering roughly 1.7%. This CDR3 spans 11 amino acids. CDR1 KGHDR and CDR2 SFDVKD come from the germline V gene. V was shortened by 8 bases and J by 14 bases, with 16 bases between the two germline ends. A note on this clone: Its antigen is undetermined.

Study outcomes and limitations: Compared with day 0, the breadth and depth of the Spike-specific TCR repertoire rose significantly after two doses of AZD1222.

The TCR comes from an adult who received the AZD1222 COVID-19 vaccine. Sample: peripheral blood, taken 28 days after the second AZD1222 dose. The V call is TRBV24-1, the J call TRBJ2-3; tentatively, D is TRBD1 or TRBD2 (6 bases each). The CDR3 spells CATTGGTTLYF. The DNA of the CDR3 is TGTGCCACCACCGGCGGGACAACTCTGTATTTT.